A selection of T cell receptor beta chains follows, all from one sample in a study of cytomegalovirus exposure and HLA in healthy donors. This table comes from immunoSEQ multiplex PCR, and its TCRdb copy is limited to in-frame clones, with some not included. The sample yields fewer than 200,000 clones, around four fifths seen once. Sequencing was carried out using PBMCs. Receptors were obtained from a man aged 35-49 years in good health and CMV-seropositive. Each CDR3 is given with its conserved first and last residue. D genes are given only for firm matches. Where a row states a size, it is once, few, many or the class of an expanded clone; other rows omit it.

clone_size | j_call | v_call | d_call | cdr3_aa | cdr3_nt
NA | TRBJ1-3 | TRBV5-4 | NA | CASSLDRTSSGNTIYF | TGTGCCAGCAGCTTGGACCGGACAAGCTCTGGAAACACCATATATTTT
NA | TRBJ2-3 | TRBV18 | TRBD1 | CASSAGGFADTQYF | TGTGCCAGCTCAGCAGGGGGCTTTGCAGATACGCAGTATTTT
NA | TRBJ1-5 | TRBV5-5 | NA | CASSLSGPGNQPQHF | TGTGCCAGCAGCTTGTCAGGTCCGGGCAATCAGCCCCAGCATTTT
NA | TRBJ2-5 | TRBV4-2 | NA | CASSIRRGETQYF | TGTGCCAGCAGCATTAGGAGGGGAGAGACCCAGTACTTC
NA | TRBJ1-1 | TRBV19 | NA | CASAQGTYTEAFF | TGTGCCAGTGCCCAGGGGACCTACACTGAAGCTTTCTTT
few | TRBJ1-3 | TRBV6-6 | NA | CASSYSSGSGNTIYF | TGTGCCAGCAGTTACTCGAGCGGGTCTGGAAACACCATATATTTT
few | TRBJ1-1 | TRBV27 | NA | CASSLTRYAEAFF | TGTGCCAGCAGTCTTACCCGGTACGCTGAAGCTTTCTTT
once | TRBJ1-3 | TRBV28 | NA | CASSFRGLSGNTIYF | TGTGCCAGCAGTTTTAGGGGTCTCTCTGGAAACACCATATATTTT
NA | TRBJ2-5 | TRBV14 | NA | CASSPIETQYF | TGTGCCAGCAGCCCTATAGAGACCCAGTACTTC
NA | TRBJ1-1 | TRBV6-5 | TRBD1 | CASNGQVNTEAFF | TGTGCCAGCAATGGACAGGTGAACACTGAAGCTTTCTTT
NA | TRBJ1-2 | TRBV28 | TRBD1 | CASSPGTGVGGYTF | TGTGCCAGCAGTCCCGGGACAGGGGTTGGTGGCTACACCTTC
NA | TRBJ2-1 | TRBV2 | NA | CASSRTAGEQFF | TGTGCCAGCAGTCGGACAGCCGGGGAGCAGTTCTTC
NA | TRBJ2-2 | TRBV6-6 | NA | CTSRGITSGELFF | TGTACCAGTCGCGGGATAACATCCGGGGAGCTGTTTTTT
NA | TRBJ1-2 | TRBV4-2 | TRBD1 | CASSQAPGQGGYGYTF | TGTGCCAGCAGCCAAGCCCCCGGACAGGGGGGCTATGGCTACACCTTC
NA | TRBJ2-7 | TRBV15 | NA | CATSGGTVPSYEQYF | TGTGCCACCAGCGGCGGGACGGTCCCCTCCTACGAGCAGTACTTC
NA | TRBJ1-4 | TRBV5-6 | NA | CASSESRAFNEKLFF | TGTGCCAGCAGCGAATCCAGGGCTTTTAATGAAAAACTGTTTTTT
NA | TRBJ1-5 | TRBV30 | TRBD1 | CAWSQRTGGLPGQPQHF | TGTGCCTGGAGTCAAAGGACAGGGGGCTTACCGGGACAGCCCCAGCATTTT
NA | TRBJ1-4 | TRBV5-1 | TRBD1 | CASSTGQGATNEKLFF | TGCGCCAGCAGCACCGGACAGGGGGCAACTAATGAAAAACTGTTTTTT
NA | TRBJ1-2 | TRBV2 | TRBD1 | CASSERTGNGYTF | TGTGCCAGCAGTGAAAGGACAGGGAATGGCTACACCTTC
NA | TRBJ2-3 | TRBV15 | NA | CATSRDNKWTDTQYF | TGTGCCACCAGCAGGGACAATAAATGGACAGATACGCAGTATTTT
NA | TRBJ1-3 | TRBV6-6 | NA | CASSYGPAGNTIYF | TGTGCCAGCAGTTACGGGCCAGCCGGAAACACCATATATTTT
NA | TRBJ1-1 | TRBV7-6 | NA | CASSLTYLNTEAFF | TGTGCCAGCAGCTTAACCTACTTAAACACTGAAGCTTTCTTT
NA | TRBJ1-4 | TRBV18 | NA | CASSTPGQFNEKLFF | TGTGCCAGCTCAACCCCCGGACAGTTTAATGAAAAACTGTTTTTT
NA | TRBJ2-3 | TRBV14 | NA | CASSHTQGTDTQYF | TGTGCCAGCAGCCATACCCAGGGGACAGATACGCAGTATTTT